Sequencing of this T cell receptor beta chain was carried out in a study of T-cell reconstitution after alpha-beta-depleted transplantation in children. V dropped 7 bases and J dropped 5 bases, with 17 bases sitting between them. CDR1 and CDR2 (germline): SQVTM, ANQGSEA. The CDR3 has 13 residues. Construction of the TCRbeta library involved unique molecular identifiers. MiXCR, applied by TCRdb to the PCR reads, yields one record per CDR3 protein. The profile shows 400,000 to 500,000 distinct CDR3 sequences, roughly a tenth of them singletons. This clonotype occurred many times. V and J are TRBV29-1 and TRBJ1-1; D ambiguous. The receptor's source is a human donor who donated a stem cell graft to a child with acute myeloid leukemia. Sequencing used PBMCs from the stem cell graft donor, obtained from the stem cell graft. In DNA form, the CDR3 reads TGCAGCGGGAATCGGGGTTATGGAACTGAAGCTTTCTTT. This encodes CSGNRGYGTEAFF.